The 27 T cell receptor beta chains listed next were all sequenced from one sample in a study of memory CD4+ T cells and cytomegalovirus serostatus (dated by TCRdb to the late 2010s). Single viable CD3+CD4+CD8-CD45RO+ cells were sorted as memory CD4+ T cells on a FACSAria II. Libraries were built with the immunoSEQ multiplex PCR assay. The table was pulled from immuneACCESS by TCRdb, which kept in-frame rearrangements only. Such tables lose some clones; where checked, under half of the loss comes from unresolved V genes, and the rest has no known cause. The sample profile shows about 61,000 clones; 82% of them were found once. The top ten hold about 1% of the sample. The sample consisted of memory CD4+ T cells from blood. Receptor source: an adult in good health and CMV-seronegative.

CDR3 in amino acids: CASSLVLGPNYGYTF. The CDR3 region has the DNA TGTGCCAGCAGTTTGGTACTTGGCCCAAACTATGGCTACACCTTC. The chain combines TRBV28 with TRBJ1-2; D is uncertain. This CDR3 region has 15 residues. V was trimmed by 3 bases and J by 2 bases, leaving 13 bases between them. Germline lookup yields CDR1 MDHEN and CDR2 SYDVKM.

The chain has TRBV27 and TRBJ2-3, with a tentative D call TRBD2 (5 bases). Germline CDR1 reads MNHEY; CDR2 reads SMNVEV (reference sequence). This CDR3 contains 15 residues. Trimming took 5 bases from V and 2 from J, leaving 14 bases between them. CDR3 region: CASSLGRRATDTQYF. CDR3 sequence (DNA): TGTGCCAGCAGTCTAGGACGGCGGGCCACAGATACGCAGTATTTT.

The chain employs TRBV18 and TRBJ2-1; D possibly uses TRBD1 or TRBD2 (5 bases each). Germline assignment: CDR1 KGHSH and CDR2 LQKENI. The V gene lost 6 bases and the J gene lost 4 bases, with 16 bases spanning the gap. This CDR3 has 15 amino acids. DNA for the CDR3: TGTGCCAGCTCGCCAAGGGGTTCGGGATACAATGAGCAGTTCTTC. Translation: CASSPRGSGYNEQFF.

The chain employs TRBV7-7 and TRBJ2-2, with D maybe TRBD2 (6 bases). V was shortened by 2 bases and J by 4 bases, with 8 bases between the two germline ends. From germline, CDR1 is SSHAT and CDR2 FNYEAQ (reference sequence). This CDR3 is 14 amino acids long. The CDR3 nucleotides are TGTGCCAGCAGCTTAACGGGGGTCACCGGGGAGCTGTTTTTT. It translates to CASSLTGVTGELFF.

J is TRBJ2-2 and V is TRBV21-1. TRBV21-1 is deemed a pseudogene. CDR3 length equals 12 residues. The DNA of the CDR3 is TGTGCCAGCAGAGAAGGCACCGGGGAGCTGTTTTTT. This translates into CASREGTGELFF.

The CDR3 region has the DNA TGTGCCAGCGCGCTCCGGGACAGGGATCAGCCCCAGCATTTT. It codes for CASALRDRDQPQHF. The chain employs TRBV18 and TRBJ1-5, with 9 bases that match TRBD1. V dropped 8 bases and J dropped 5; count of bases not matched to a gene: 7. Germline lookup yields CDR1 KGHSH and CDR2 LQKENI. The CDR3 consists of 14 residues.

V gene TRBV5-6 combines with J gene TRBJ2-5; 11 bases match TRBD1. J gave up 0 bases and V 4 bases, and 8 bases lay outside the gene matches. Germline V lookup: CDR1 SGHDT, CDR2 YYEEEE. CDR3 length equals 17 residues. This chain's CDR3 is CASSVGQGAGYQETQYF. The CDR3 DNA reads TGTGCCAGCAGCGTAGGACAGGGGGCCGGGTACCAAGAGACCCAGTACTTC.

CDR3: CASSKDRAGGHEQFF. The CDR3 DNA sequence: TGTGCCAGTAGTAAAGACAGGGCGGGGGGGCATGAGCAGTTCTTC. The chain recombines TRBV19 with TRBJ2-1, with 9 bases fitting TRBD2. The CDR3 contains 15 residues. The J segment lost 8 bases and the V segment lost 4 bases, leaving 9 bases of the junction unmatched. CDR1 and CDR2 (germline): LNHDA, SQIVND (reference sequence).

V gene TRBV18 combines with J gene TRBJ2-2; D may be TRBD1 or TRBD2 (5 bases each). The CDR3 covers 14 residues. CDR1 and CDR2 from the germline V gene are KGHSH and LQKENI. The V end was cut by 3 bases, the J end by 1 base, with 6 bases between. Here the CDR3 DNA reads TGTGCCAGCTCACCGGGGGTGAACACCGGGGAGCTGTTTTTT. Translated: CASSPGVNTGELFF. The entire variable domain, with the rest obtained from reference TRBV18 and TRBJ2-2, is as follows: NAGVMQNPRHLVRRRGQEARLRCSPMKGHSHVYWYRQLPEEGLKFMVYLQKENIIDESGMPKERFSAEFPKEGPSILRIQQVVRGDSAAYFCASSPGVNTGELFFGEGSRLTVL.

A note on this clone: At one end the junction does not follow the germline gene, possibly because of a read error. V is TRBV27 and J is TRBJ1-5; 7 bases fit TRBD1. Germline lookup yields CDR1 MNHEY and CDR2 SMNVEV (reference sequence). The CDR3 covers 16 residues. CDR3 loop: CASRPTRGNGNQLQHF. Written as DNA, the CDR3 is TGTGCCAGCAGACCCACCAGGGGGAATGGTAATCAGCTCCAGCATTTT.

V usage is TRBV10-3 and J usage is TRBJ2-1, with TRBD2 identical over 13 bases. V shed 10 bases, J shed 8 bases, and the junction held 8 bases outside the gene matches. Germline loops: CDR1 ENHRY, CDR2 SYGVKD. The CDR3 has 14 residues. In nucleotides, the CDR3 is TGTGCCACGGGGACTAGCGGGGACCTCGATGAGCAGTTCTTC. Its translation: CATGTSGDLDEQFF.

V usage is TRBV6-6 and J usage is TRBJ2-7; the D gene is possibly TRBD1 (6 bases). This CDR3 region has 14 residues. Per the germline V gene, CDR1 is MNHNY and CDR2 is SVGAGI (reference sequence). The V gene lost 6 bases and the J gene lost 0 bases, with 12 bases spanning the gap. The CDR3 loop is CASSKTDSSYEQYF. In DNA form, the CDR3 reads TGTGCCAGCAGCAAAACGGACAGCTCCTACGAGCAGTACTTC.

The chain has TRBV6-6 and TRBJ1-5; unclear D gene. Germline V gene lookup returns CDR1 MNHNY and CDR2 SVGAGI (reference sequence). CDR3 length equals 14 residues. V was trimmed by 1 base and J by 7 bases, leaving 11 bases between them. In nucleotides, the CDR3 is TGTGCCAGCAGTTACTACGCAATGGGGCAGCCCCAGCATTTT. Its protein is CASSYYAMGQPQHF.

The rearrangement uses TRBV10-3 and TRBJ1-5; D gene uncertain. CDR1 and CDR2 (germline): ENHRY, SYGVKD. Trimming pared 0 bases from V and 2 bases from J, leaving 8 bases between. CDR3 length: 15 residues. This CDR3 reads CAISESDGRNQPQHF. CDR3 in DNA: TGTGCCATCAGTGAGTCTGACGGCCGCAATCAGCCCCAGCATTTT.

The J gene is TRBJ1-1, the V gene TRBV6-1; maybe TRBD1 (6 bases). Trimming cost V 2 bases and J 8 bases, with 18 bases left between them. The CDR3 consists of 15 residues. The germline CDR1 and CDR2 sequences are MNHNS and SASEGT. CDR3 sequence reads: CASSEIAGEGLEAFF. The CDR3 nucleotides read TGTGCCAGCAGTGAAATAGCAGGGGAGGGGTTGGAAGCTTTCTTT.

This chain connects TRBV6-1 to TRBJ1-5; 7 bases fit TRBD1. Germline lookup yields CDR1 MNHNS and CDR2 SASEGT. Losses at the gene ends were 6 bases for V and 7 bases for J; bases not matched to a gene: 9. The CDR3 totals 14 residues. CDR3 DNA sequence: TGTGCCAGCAGAACCGACAGGGTTGAGCAGCCCCAGCATTTT. Amino acids: CASRTDRVEQPQHF.

V and J are TRBV28 and TRBJ2-1, with 9 nucleotides matching TRBD2. The CDR3 consists of 15 residues. Trimming at V came to 3 bases and at J to 5 bases, leaving 5 bases not matched to a gene. Looked up from germline, CDR1 is MDHEN and CDR2 is SYDVKM. CDR3 in DNA: TGTGCCAGCAGTTTCTTCGCGGGAGGGAACAATGAGCAGTTCTTC. It encodes CASSFFAGGNNEQFF.

The chain joins TRBV6-1 to TRBJ1-1, with D maybe TRBD1 (5 bases). Trimming removed 2 bases from V and 1 base from J, with 11 bases in between. This CDR3 spans 15 amino acids. The germline V gene has CDR1 MNHNS and CDR2 SASEGT. The CDR3 region has the DNA TGTGCCAGCAGTGAACCCAATACAGGGAACACTGAAGCTTTCTTT. It yields the protein CASSEPNTGNTEAFF.

The chain joins TRBV6-1 to TRBJ2-5, with TRBD1 identical over 10 bases. V trimming: 5 bases; J trimming: 5 bases; junction bases outside the gene matches: 5. Germline V gene data show CDR1 as MNHNS and CDR2 as SASEGT. CDR3 size: 14 residues. CDR3 residues: CASSRQGARETQYF. The CDR3 DNA follows: TGTGCCAGCAGTCGACAGGGGGCGAGGGAGACCCAGTACTTC.

The V and J genes are TRBV6-6 and TRBJ1-6; D is unresolved. Trimming shortened V by 4 bases and J by 10 bases, and 5 bases separated the two germline ends. The CDR3 contains 11 residues. Looked up from germline, CDR1 is MNHNY and CDR2 is SVGAGI (reference sequence). The CDR3 bases are TGTGCCAGCAGTTTAGGGTCACCCCTCCACTTT. It codes for CASSLGSPLHF.

The V and J genes are TRBV7-6 and TRBJ2-1, with D unresolved. Germline V gene sequence: CDR1 SGHVS, CDR2 FNYEAQ. V lost 5 bases, J lost 9 bases, and 8 bases lay in between. The CDR3 runs 11 residues. DNA for the CDR3: TGTGCCAGCAGCGACTTTAGTGAGCAGTTCTTC. Translated: CASSDFSEQFF.

The chain employs TRBV29-1 and TRBJ1-1; maybe TRBD1 (5 bases). Trimming pared 6 bases from V and 6 bases from J, leaving 14 bases between. Germline V CDR1 and CDR2: SQVTM, ANQGSEA. The CDR3 runs 12 residues. This CDR3 reads CSVPGLQAEAFF. In DNA form, the CDR3 reads TGCAGCGTGCCGGGACTCCAGGCTGAAGCTTTCTTT.

The V call is TRBV9, the J call TRBJ1-3, with no clear D. Trimming cost V 1 base and J 4 bases, with 6 bases left between them. Per germline, CDR1 SGDLS and CDR2 YYNGEE. The length of the CDR3 is 13 residues. Written as DNA, the CDR3 is TGTGCCAGCAGCGTATACGAAGGAAACACCATATATTTT. Its protein product is CASSVYEGNTIYF. The full variable domain, with the rest looked up from reference TRBV9 and TRBJ1-3, is DSGVTQTPKHLITATGQRVTLRCSPRSGDLSVYWYQQSLDQGLQFLIQYYNGEERAKGNILERFSAQQFPDLHSELNLSSLELGDSALYFCASSVYEGNTIYFGEGSWLTVV.

V is TRBV18 and J is TRBJ1-1; a possible D gene is TRBD1 (5 bases). Germline values: CDR1 KGHSH, CDR2 LQKENI. The V and J ends lost 3 bases and 1 base respectively, with 9 bases between them. The CDR3 spans 14 residues. The CDR3 sequence is CASSPSTGNTEAFF. DNA of the CDR3: TGTGCCAGCTCACCCAGCACAGGGAACACTGAAGCTTTCTTT.

This chain connects TRBV7-2 to TRBJ1-1, with a tentative D call TRBD1 (5 bases). The CDR3 length is 13 residues. V shed 5 bases and J shed 1 base, with 8 bases lying between them. The germline gives CDR1 SGHTA, CDR2 FQGNSA. Written as DNA, the CDR3 is TGTGCCAGCAGCGTGCAGGGGAACACTGAAGCTTTCTTT. This translates into CASSVQGNTEAFF.

The CDR3, as DNA: TGTGCCAGCAGCCGGGACACCCCTTTATACTTC. Translated, it gives CASSRDTPLYF. The chain uses TRBV7-8 and TRBJ2-5, with D perhaps TRBD1 (6 bases). The CDR3 spans 11 residues. Trimming took off 5 bases at V and 14 bases at J, with 15 bases between the two ends. CDR1 SGHVS and CDR2 FQNEAQ come from the germline V gene.

This clone is termed medium-sized. The chain joins TRBV2 to TRBJ2-7; D is perhaps TRBD2 (6 bases). Trimming shortened V by 6 bases and J by 3 bases, and 12 bases separated the two germline ends. CDR3 length: 13 residues. Germline CDR1 and CDR2: SNHLY and FYNNEI. The CDR3 sequence: CASSRDSYYEQYF. DNA for the CDR3: TGTGCCAGCAGCCGGGACTCCTACTACGAGCAGTACTTC.